The rows below give T cell receptor beta chains drawn from one sample of a study of molecular identifiers for immune sequencing clone quantification. MiXCR, run by TCRdb on the PCR reads, gives a single entry per CDR3 protein. The repertoire holds about 640,000 distinct CDR3 sequences, with just under 20% as singletons. Sequenced material: naive CD8+ T cells from blood, with Jurkat cell RNA spiked in. Every receptor here comes from a human donor in good health. Some libraries in this study had Jurkat cell RNA spiked in. Both conserved end residues are part of each CDR3. A D gene is named only where the DNA matches it firmly. Clone size is shown for a subset of rows, as once, few, many or a class of expanded clone.

j_call	d_call	v_call	clone_size	cdr3_aa	cdr3_nt
TRBJ2-1	.	TRBV4-1	.	CASSQVWGGGNEQFF	TGCGCCAGCAGCCAAGTATGGGGCGGAGGAAATGAGCAGTTCTTC
TRBJ1-2	.	TRBV30	many	CAWTRLEGVNYGYTF	TGTGCCTGGACCCGATTGGAGGGGGTTAACTATGGCTACACCTTC
TRBJ1-5	.	TRBV12-3/TRBV12-4	.	CASSFEAVSNQPQHF	TGTGCCAGCAGTTTTGAAGCTGTCAGCAATCAGCCCCAGCATTTT
TRBJ1-4	.	TRBV2	.	CASRDRFREDEKLFF	TGTGCCAGCAGAGACAGGTTTAGGGAGGATGAAAAACTGTTTTTT
TRBJ2-3	TRBD2	TRBV20-1	many	CSALSSGGYTDTQYF	TGCAGTGCTCTGTCTAGCGGGGGATACACAGATACGCAGTATTTT
TRBJ2-3	.	TRBV20-1	many	CSAPPAGAWDTQYF	TGCAGTGCTCCCCCCGCAGGTGCCTGGGATACGCAGTATTTT
TRBJ2-2	.	TRBV4-1	.	CASSVTNANTGGLFF	TGCGCCAGCAGTGTTACGAACGCGAACACCGGGGGGCTGTTTTTT
TRBJ1-2	.	TRBV19	.	CASTTGLYGYTF	TGTGCCAGTACAACAGGGCTCTATGGCTACACCTTC
TRBJ2-7	TRBD2	TRBV6-2/TRBV6-3	.	CASTGSGRPSLEQYF	TGTGCCAGCACCGGGAGCGGGAGGCCGTCCTTAGAGCAGTACTTC
TRBJ2-7	.	TRBV14	many	CASSQVGGGEQYF	TGTGCCAGCAGCCAAGTCGGGGGCGGCGAGCAGTACTTC
TRBJ2-1	TRBD2	TRBV19	.	CASSRGDERFF	TGTGCCAGTAGCCGGGGGGATGAGCGGTTCTTC
TRBJ1-1	.	TRBV27	many	CASSIGLDTEAFF	TGTGCCAGCAGTATTGGATTAGACACTGAAGCTTTCTTT
TRBJ1-5	.	TRBV15	many	CATSRGRGSGNQPQHF	TGTGCCACCAGCAGAGGTAGGGGGTCTGGCAATCAGCCCCAGCATTTT
TRBJ2-2	TRBD1	TRBV14	many	CASSPKTGINTGELFF	TGTGCCAGCAGCCCGAAGACAGGGATAAACACCGGGGAGCTGTTTTTT
TRBJ2-5	TRBD2	TRBV19	many	CASSVAGSQKTQYF	TGTGCCAGTAGTGTAGCGGGGTCCCAGAAGACCCAGTACTTC
TRBJ2-2	.	TRBV18	few	CASSPRDGNTGELFF	TGTGCCAGCTCACCAAGGGACGGCAATACCGGGGAGCTGTTTTTT
TRBJ2-7	.	TRBV12-3/TRBV12-4	few	CASRAEYSSYEQYF	TGTGCCAGCAGGGCTGAATACAGCTCCTACGAGCAGTACTTC
TRBJ1-2	.	TRBV29-1	many	CSVDREANYGYTF	TGCAGCGTCGACAGAGAAGCTAACTATGGCTACACCTTC
TRBJ2-1	.	TRBV4-1	.	CASSFRDVTNNEQFF	TGCGCCAGCAGCTTCCGGGACGTGACCAACAATGAGCAGTTCTTC
TRBJ2-1	TRBD2	TRBV5-4	few	CASSLEGRAVEQFF	TGTGCCAGCAGCTTGGAAGGGAGGGCCGTTGAGCAGTTCTTC
TRBJ2-1	.	TRBV4-1	.	CASSQDRNSGFYNEQFF	TGCGCCAGCAGCCAAGATCGGAATAGCGGATTCTACAATGAGCAGTTCTTC
TRBJ1-1	.	TRBV9	few	CASSVASGTGQAAFF	TGTGCCAGCAGCGTAGCTTCCGGGACCGGTCAGGCAGCTTTCTTT
TRBJ2-7	.	TRBV28	many	CASTPWDTYEQYF	TGTGCCAGCACCCCCTGGGATACCTACGAGCAGTACTTC
TRBJ1-1	.	TRBV28	.	CASSLIGLGQGTEAFF	TGTGCCAGCAGTTTGATCGGGTTGGGGCAGGGCACTGAAGCTTTCTTT
TRBJ2-2	TRBD2	TRBV7-9	many	CASSSLLIAGGPANTGELFF	TGTGCCAGCAGCTCCCTCCTCATAGCGGGGGGGCCCGCGAACACCGGGGAGCTGTTTTTT
TRBJ2-1	TRBD2	TRBV12-3/TRBV12-4	few	CASRALAGGPYNEQFF	TGTGCCAGCAGGGCTCTAGCGGGGGGCCCGTACAATGAGCAGTTCTTC
TRBJ2-7	.	TRBV7-6	.	CASSLGGAYVQYF	TGTGCCAGCAGCTTAGGGGGCGCCTACGTGCAGTACTTC
TRBJ1-2	.	TRBV29-1	many	CSVEETANYGYTF	TGCAGCGTTGAAGAGACAGCTAACTATGGCTACACCTTC
TRBJ2-3	.	TRBV5-1	many	CASNKGDGSPSTDTQYF	TGCGCCAGCAACAAAGGGGACGGAAGTCCCAGCACAGATACGCAGTATTTT
TRBJ2-7	TRBD2	TRBV5-8	many	CASSEDIGLAYEQYF	TGTGCCAGCAGCGAAGACATTGGACTAGCCTACGAGCAGTACTTC
TRBJ2-3	TRBD1	TRBV20-1	many	CRSPGQGDTQYF	TGCAGATCACCGGGACAGGGCGATACGCAGTATTTT
TRBJ2-2	TRBD2	TRBV6-5	.	CASKREGHAGELFF	TGTGCCAGTAAGCGGGAGGGCCACGCCGGGGAGCTGTTTTTT
TRBJ2-1	.	TRBV7-6	.	CASSQGGPPYNEQLF	TGTGCCAGCAGCCAAGGGGGGCCGCCCTACAATGAGCAGCTCTTC
TRBJ2-5	.	TRBV12-3/TRBV12-4	many	CASTGAETQYF	TGTGCCAGCACCGGAGCTGAGACCCAGTACTTC
TRBJ1-1	.	TRBV7-9	many	CASSRQVLEAFF	TGTGCCAGCAGCCGACAGGTCCTTGAAGCTTTCTTT
TRBJ1-4	.	TRBV12-3/TRBV12-4	many	CASSSNMDEKLFF	TGTGCCAGCAGTAGCAATATGGATGAAAAACTGTTTTTT
TRBJ2-7	TRBD2	TRBV18	many	CASSGTTAYEQYF	TGTGCCAGTTCCGGGACTACCGCTTACGAGCAGTACTTC
TRBJ2-3	.	TRBV29-1	many	CSVEKPLEDTQYF	TGCAGCGTTGAAAAACCCCTCGAAGATACGCAGTATTTT
TRBJ2-6	TRBD2	TRBV15	many	CATSRDATSELSGANVLTF	TGTGCCACCAGCAGAGACGCGACTAGCGAGCTCTCTGGGGCCAACGTCCTGACTTTC
TRBJ2-1	TRBD2	TRBV6-2/TRBV6-3	few	CASSYMPSGPYNEQFF	TGTGCCAGCAGTTACATGCCTAGCGGGCCCTACAATGAGCAGTTCTTC
TRBJ2-7	TRBD2	TRBV5-4	.	CASSPEPLAAISYEQYF	TGTGCCAGCAGCCCGGAGCCTCTAGCGGCCATATCCTACGAGCAGTACTTC
TRBJ1-1	TRBD1	TRBV4-3	many	CASSHRQGNTEAFF	TGCGCCAGCAGCCACCGACAGGGGAACACTGAAGCTTTCTTT
TRBJ2-2	.	TRBV6-5	.	CASSTTASSRTGELFF	TGTGCCAGCAGTACGACGGCTAGTTCTCGCACCGGGGAGCTGTTTTTT